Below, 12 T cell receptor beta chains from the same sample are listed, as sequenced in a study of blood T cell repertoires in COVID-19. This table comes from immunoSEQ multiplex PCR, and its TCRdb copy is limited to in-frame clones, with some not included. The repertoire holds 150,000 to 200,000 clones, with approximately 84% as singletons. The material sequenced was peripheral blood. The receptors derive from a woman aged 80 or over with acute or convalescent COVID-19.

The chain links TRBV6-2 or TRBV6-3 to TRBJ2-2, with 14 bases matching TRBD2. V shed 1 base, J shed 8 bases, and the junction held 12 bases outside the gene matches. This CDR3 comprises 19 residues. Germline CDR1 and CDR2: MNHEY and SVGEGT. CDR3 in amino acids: CASSYYPGLAGGRGGELFF. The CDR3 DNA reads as TGTGCCAGCAGTTACTACCCCGGACTAGCGGGAGGCCGGGGTGGGGAGCTGTTTTTT.

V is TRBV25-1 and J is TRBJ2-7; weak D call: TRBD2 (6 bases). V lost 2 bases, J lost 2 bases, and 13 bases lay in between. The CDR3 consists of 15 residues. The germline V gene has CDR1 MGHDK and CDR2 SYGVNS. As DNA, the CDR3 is TGTGCCAGCAGTGAACACCCAGGAGGGGCCTACGAGCAGTACTTC. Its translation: CASSEHPGGAYEQYF.

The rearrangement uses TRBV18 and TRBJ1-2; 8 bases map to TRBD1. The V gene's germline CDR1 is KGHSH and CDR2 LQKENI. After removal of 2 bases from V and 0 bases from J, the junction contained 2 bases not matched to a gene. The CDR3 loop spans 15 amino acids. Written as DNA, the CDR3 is TGTGCCAGCTCACCAGGACAGGGACCTAACTATGGCTACACCTTC. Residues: CASSPGQGPNYGYTF. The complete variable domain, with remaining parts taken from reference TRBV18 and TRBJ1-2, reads NAGVMQNPRHLVRRRGQEARLRCSPMKGHSHVYWYRQLPEEGLKFMVYLQKENIIDESGMPKERFSAEFPKEGPSILRIQQVVRGDSAAYFCASSPGQGPNYGYTFGSGTRLTVV.

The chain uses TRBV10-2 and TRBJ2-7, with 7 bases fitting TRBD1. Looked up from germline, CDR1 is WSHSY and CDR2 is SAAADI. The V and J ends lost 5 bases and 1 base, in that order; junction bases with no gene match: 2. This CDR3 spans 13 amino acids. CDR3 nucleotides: TGCGCCAGCAGTCGGGACAGATCCTACGAGCAGTACTTC. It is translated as CASSRDRSYEQYF.

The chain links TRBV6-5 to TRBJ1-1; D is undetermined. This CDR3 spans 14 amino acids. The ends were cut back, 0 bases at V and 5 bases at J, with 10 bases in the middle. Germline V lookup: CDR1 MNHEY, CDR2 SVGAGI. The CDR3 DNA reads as TGTGCCAGCAGTTACTCGGAGGGAGGGACTGAAGCTTTCTTT. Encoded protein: CASSYSEGGTEAFF.

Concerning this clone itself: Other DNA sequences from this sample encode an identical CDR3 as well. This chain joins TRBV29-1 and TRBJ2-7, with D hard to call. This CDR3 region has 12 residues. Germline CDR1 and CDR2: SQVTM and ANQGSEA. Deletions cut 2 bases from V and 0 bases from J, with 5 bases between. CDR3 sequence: CSVETDSYEQYF. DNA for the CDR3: TGCAGCGTTGAAACAGACTCCTACGAGCAGTACTTC.

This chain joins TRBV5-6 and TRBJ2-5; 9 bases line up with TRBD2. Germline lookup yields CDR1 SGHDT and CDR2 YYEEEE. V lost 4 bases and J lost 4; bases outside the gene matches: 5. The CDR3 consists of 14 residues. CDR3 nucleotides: TGTGCCAGCAGCCCGGATAGCGGGAGAGAGACCCAGTACTTC. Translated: CASSPDSGRETQYF.

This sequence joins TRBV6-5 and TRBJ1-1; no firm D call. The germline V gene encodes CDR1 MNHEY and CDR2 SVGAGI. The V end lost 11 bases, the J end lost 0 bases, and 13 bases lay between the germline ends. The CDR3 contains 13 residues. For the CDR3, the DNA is TGTGCCTCCCAGAGGATAATGAACACTGAAGCTTTCTTT. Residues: CASQRIMNTEAFF.

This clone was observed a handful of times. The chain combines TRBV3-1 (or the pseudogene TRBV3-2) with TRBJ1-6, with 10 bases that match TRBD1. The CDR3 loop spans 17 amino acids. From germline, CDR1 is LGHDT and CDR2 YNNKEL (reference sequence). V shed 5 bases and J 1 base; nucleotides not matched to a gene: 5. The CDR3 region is CASSDPGQGSYNSPLHF. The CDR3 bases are TGTGCCAGCAGCGATCCGGGACAGGGGTCCTATAATTCACCCCTCCACTTT.

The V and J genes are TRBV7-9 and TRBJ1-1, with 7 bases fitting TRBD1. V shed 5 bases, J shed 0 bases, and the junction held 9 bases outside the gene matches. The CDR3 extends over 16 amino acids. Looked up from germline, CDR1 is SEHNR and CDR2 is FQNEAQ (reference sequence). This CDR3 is CASSRDSGGVNTEAFF. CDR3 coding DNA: TGTGCCAGCAGCCGGGACAGCGGGGGTGTGAACACTGAAGCTTTCTTT.

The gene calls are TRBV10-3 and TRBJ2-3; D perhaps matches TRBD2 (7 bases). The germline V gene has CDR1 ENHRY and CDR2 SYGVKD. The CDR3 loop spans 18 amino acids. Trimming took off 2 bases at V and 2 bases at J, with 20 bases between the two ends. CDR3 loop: CAISETGGGAGFTDTQYF. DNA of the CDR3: TGTGCCATCAGTGAGACCGGCGGGGGCGCCGGCTTCACAGATACGCAGTATTTT.

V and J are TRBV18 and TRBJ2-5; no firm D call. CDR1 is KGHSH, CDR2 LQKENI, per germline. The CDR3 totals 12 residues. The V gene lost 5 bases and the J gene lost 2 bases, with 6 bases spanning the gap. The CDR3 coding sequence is TGTGCCAGCTCAACCGGGCAAGAGACCCAGTACTTC. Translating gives CASSTGQETQYF. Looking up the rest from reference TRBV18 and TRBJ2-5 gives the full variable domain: NAGVMQNPRHLVRRRGQEARLRCSPMKGHSHVYWYRQLPEEGLKFMVYLQKENIIDESGMPKERFSAEFPKEGPSILRIQQVVRGDSAAYFCASSTGQETQYFGPGTRLLVL.